Presented here are 28 T cell receptor beta chains from one specimen sequenced in a study of blood T cell repertoires in COVID-19. Sequencing used immunoSEQ multiplex PCR; TCRdb keeps in-frame clones, though not all of them. Among about 52,000 clones listed, around 84% were seen once. Material for sequencing was peripheral blood. These receptors were obtained from a man between 65 and 79 years old with acute or convalescent COVID-19.

In this sample, this clone turned up once. This sequence joins TRBV25-1 and TRBJ1-5, with D possibly TRBD1 on 5 matching bases. Per the germline V gene, CDR1 is MGHDK and CDR2 is SYGVNS. The CDR3 length is 15 residues. Trimming left V 6 bases short and J 3 bases short, with 15 bases between. The CDR3 region is CASSPNGGYNQPQHF. The CDR3 bases are TGTGCCAGCAGCCCTAACGGGGGGTACAATCAGCCCCAGCATTTT.

The V gene is TRBV28, the J gene TRBJ2-2; 7 bases map to TRBD1. V dropped 10 bases and J dropped 8; count of bases not matched to a gene: 13. This CDR3 comprises 14 residues. Germline CDR1 MDHEN, CDR2 SYDVKM. The chain's CDR3 is CAIQPPDRAGELFF. CDR3 bases: TGTGCCATACAGCCACCTGACAGGGCTGGGGAGCTGTTTTTT.

Only one count was recorded for this clone. The J gene is TRBJ1-5, the V gene TRBV4-1, with 9 bases that match TRBD1. The V gene end was trimmed by 3 bases and the J gene end by 5 bases; junction bases not matched to a gene: 11. Looked up from germline, CDR1 is MGHRA and CDR2 is YSYEKL. This CDR3 contains 17 residues. In nucleotides, the CDR3 is TGCGCCAGCAGCCAGCGTCTACAGGACAGGGGAGATCAGCCCCAGCATTTT. Protein: CASSQRLQDRGDQPQHF.

The chain employs TRBV5-4 and TRBJ2-1; TRBD1 is a possible D gene (5 bases). Trimming pared 0 bases from V and 0 bases from J, leaving 7 bases between. The CDR3 runs 15 residues. Per germline, CDR1 SGHNT and CDR2 YYREEE (reference sequence). The CDR3 loop is CASSLGQSSYNEQFF. The CDR3 region has the DNA TGTGCCAGCAGCTTGGGACAGAGCTCCTACAATGAGCAGTTCTTC. The full variable domain, completed using reference TRBV5-4 and TRBJ2-1, is ETGVTQSPTHLIKTRGQQVTLRCSSQSGHNTVSWYQQALGQGPQFIFQYYREEENGRGNFPPRFSGLQFPNYSSELNVNALELDDSALYLCASSLGQSSYNEQFFGPGTRLTVL.

The gene calls are TRBV28 and TRBJ1-4; 7 nucleotides align to TRBD1. Trimming removed 11 bases from V and 3 bases from J; junction bases left unmatched: 12. Per the germline V gene, CDR1 is MDHEN and CDR2 is SYDVKM. The CDR3 totals 15 residues. CDR3 bases: TGTGCCTCCCTTAGGTGGGGGACAGCTAATGAAAAACTGTTTTTT. As protein: CASLRWGTANEKLFF.

This clone has a single count. V usage is TRBV12-5 and J usage is TRBJ2-2; D is uncertain. CDR3 length equals 14 residues. V lost 5 bases, J lost 5 bases, and 12 bases lay in between. The germline V gene has CDR1 LGHNT and CDR2 FRNRAP. The CDR3 reads CASGLNLGTGELFF. CDR3 DNA: TGTGCTAGTGGTCTCAACCTCGGGACCGGGGAGCTGTTTTTT.

This clone was observed a handful of times. The V call is TRBV6-6, the J call TRBJ1-1; 7 positions agree with TRBD1. After removal of 6 bases from V and 4 bases from J, the junction contained 11 bases not matched to a gene. Germline values: CDR1 MNHNY, CDR2 SVGAGI (reference sequence). The CDR3 covers 15 residues. This CDR3 is CASRYTGQAGTEAFF. As DNA, the CDR3 is TGTGCCAGCAGGTACACAGGACAGGCTGGCACTGAAGCTTTCTTT.

The rearrangement links TRBV9 to TRBJ1-2; TRBD1 aligns across 7 bases. Unmatched junction bases numbered 7, after V lost 0 bases and J lost 2 bases. CDR3 size: 16 residues. CDR1 and CDR2 (germline): SGDLS, YYNGEE. In DNA form, the CDR3 reads TGTGCCAGCAGCGTAGGTTGGGGCAGGGGGAACTATGGCTACACCTTC. Translation: CASSVGWGRGNYGYTF.

The chain links TRBV10-2 to TRBJ1-1; D may be TRBD1 (5 bases). V lost 9 bases and J lost 1, with 9 bases in between. This CDR3 contains 12 residues. Germline CDR1 is WSHSY and CDR2 is SAAADI. CDR3 protein: CASRQGNTEAFF. In DNA, the CDR3 is TGCGCCAGTCGCCAGGGGAACACTGAAGCTTTCTTT.

V and J are TRBV14 and TRBJ2-3, with D tentatively TRBD1 (6 bases). The CDR3 spans 15 residues. V was pared by 4 bases and J by 3 bases, with 14 bases between. Germline CDR1 is SGHDN and CDR2 is FVKESK. The DNA of the CDR3 is TGTGCCAGCAGCCCTATCAGGGGCTTGACAGATACGCAGTATTTT. It codes for CASSPIRGLTDTQYF.

The chain recombines TRBV6-4 with TRBJ2-2; TRBD2 might be the D (5 bases). V lost 6 bases to trimming and J lost 0 bases, with 8 bases between them. This CDR3 has 14 residues. CDR1 is MRHNA and CDR2 is SNTAGT in the germline V gene. The CDR3 reads CASSQLANTGELFF. Written as DNA, the CDR3 is TGTGCCAGCAGCCAACTAGCGAACACCGGGGAGCTGTTTTTT.

The chain uses TRBV6-5 and TRBJ2-7; 7 positions agree with TRBD1. J gave up 3 bases and V 6 bases, and 8 bases lay outside the gene matches. CDR3 size: 14 residues. CDR1 MNHEY and CDR2 SVGAGI come from the germline V gene. The CDR3 bases are TGTGCCAGCAGCCAAACGGGACAGCTCTACGAGCAGTACGTC. This encodes CASSQTGQLYEQYV.

The V and J genes are TRBV10-3 and TRBJ2-3; 8 nucleotides line up with TRBD2. After removal of 6 bases from V and 3 bases from J, the junction contained 2 bases not matched to a gene. Germline V gene lookup returns CDR1 ENHRY and CDR2 SYGVKD. This CDR3 contains 13 residues. CDR3 residues: CAISGGGTDTQYF. CDR3 coding DNA: TGTGCCATCAGCGGGGGGGGAACAGATACGCAGTATTTT.

V usage is TRBV29-1 and J usage is TRBJ1-1; 7 nucleotides align to TRBD1. V lost 1 base and J lost 3; bases outside the gene matches: 5. CDR1 and CDR2 (germline): SQVTM, ANQGSEA. This CDR3 spans 14 amino acids. The CDR3 region has the DNA TGCAGCGTTGAAGGGGACAGATCCTACACTGAAGCTTTCTTT. It encodes CSVEGDRSYTEAFF.

The CDR3 DNA reads as TGTGCCAGCAGCTTAGCAGGGAACACTGAAGCTTTCTTT. Translation: CASSLAGNTEAFF. The chain combines TRBV11-3 with TRBJ1-1; D is unresolved. This CDR3 region has 13 residues. CDR1 is SGHNT and CDR2 is YENEEA in the germline V gene. V was shortened by 1 base and J by 1 base, with 4 bases between the two germline ends.

The J gene is TRBJ1-2, the V gene TRBV19; D is unclear. The ends were cut back, 0 bases at V and 6 bases at J, with 8 bases in the middle. The CDR3 runs 13 residues. Germline V CDR1 and CDR2: LNHDA, SQIVND (reference sequence). CDR3 bases: TGTGCCAGTAGTATAGATCAACTAGATGGCTACACCTTC. Protein: CASSIDQLDGYTF.

The V call is TRBV3-1 (or the pseudogene TRBV3-2), the J call TRBJ1-2; TRBD1 agrees at 10 bases. Germline CDR1 is LGHDT and CDR2 is YNNKEL (reference sequence). With 4 bases clipped from V and 7 bases from J, the junction kept 6 bases outside the gene matches. The CDR3 is 14 amino acids. This CDR3 is CASSRRQGAVGYTF. In nucleotides, the CDR3 is TGTGCCAGCAGCCGGAGACAGGGGGCTGTTGGCTACACCTTC.

V gene TRBV5-1 combines with J gene TRBJ1-1; tentatively, D is TRBD1 (6 bases). Per the germline V gene, CDR1 is SGHRS and CDR2 is YFSETQ. CDR3 length: 14 residues. V shed 4 bases and J shed 1 base, with 11 bases lying between them. The CDR3 DNA follows: TGCGCCAGCAGCACAGGACAGCCGAACACTGAAGCTTTCTTT. It specifies CASSTGQPNTEAFF.

This sequence joins TRBV7-2 and TRBJ2-7, with 7 bases identical to TRBD1. CDR3 length: 17 amino acids. Germline assignment: CDR1 SGHTA and CDR2 FQGNSA. V gave up 1 base and J gave up 5 bases; unmatched junction bases: 14. The CDR3 DNA sequence: TGTGCCAGCAGCTTAGTGGCAGTAGGGGTAGGGGGCGACGAGCAGTACGTC. As protein: CASSLVAVGVGGDEQYV.

This rearrangement joins TRBV5-6 to TRBJ2-1; weak D call: TRBD1 (7 bases). The V gene lost 2 bases and the J gene lost 7 bases, with 13 bases spanning the gap. The CDR3 spans 14 residues. Germline CDR1 is SGHDT and CDR2 is YYEEEE. CDR3 amino acids: CASSFRGDGNEQFF. CDR3 nucleotide sequence: TGTGCCAGCAGCTTCAGGGGGGACGGGAATGAGCAGTTCTTC.

This sequence joins TRBV29-1 and TRBJ2-1; D may be TRBD2 (5 bases). This CDR3 has 14 amino acids. V was clipped by 3 bases and J by 0 bases, with 9 bases between them. CDR1 and CDR2 from the germline V gene are SQVTM and ANQGSEA. CDR3 sequence reads: CSVDDGLSYNEQFF. In DNA, the CDR3 is TGCAGCGTTGACGACGGACTCTCCTACAATGAGCAGTTCTTC.

This chain links TRBV29-1 with TRBJ2-7; the match to TRBD2 covers 9 bases. The CDR3 extends over 15 amino acids. The germline CDR1 and CDR2 sequences are SQVTM and ANQGSEA. With 5 bases clipped from V and 1 base from J, the junction kept 9 bases outside the gene matches. The CDR3 is CSVLKLAGVSYEQYF. CDR3 bases: TGCAGCGTTCTTAAACTAGCGGGCGTTTCCTACGAGCAGTACTTC.

The chain uses TRBV19 and TRBJ2-2, with TRBD2 matching over 14 bases. Per the germline V gene, CDR1 is LNHDA and CDR2 is SQIVND (reference sequence). J gave up 1 base and V 5 bases, and 6 bases lay outside the gene matches. The length of the CDR3 is 18 residues. The CDR3 loop is CASSFSTSGGVNTGELFF. The CDR3 DNA reads TGTGCCAGTAGTTTCTCGACTAGCGGGGGGGTGAACACCGGGGAGCTGTTTTTT.

The rearrangement joins TRBV5-1 to TRBJ2-5, with 8 bases aligning to TRBD2. V lost 2 bases to trimming and J lost 7 bases; unmatched junction nucleotides: 4. The CDR3 totals 13 residues. Looked up from germline, CDR1 is SGHRS and CDR2 is YFSETQ. The CDR3 DNA follows: TGCGCCAGCAGCTTACCCGGGGGGGTGACCCAGTACTTC. Amino acids: CASSLPGGVTQYF.

The DNA of the CDR3 is TGCGCCAGCAGCCAAGATTTTTATTCCTACAATGAGCAGTTCTTC. It is translated as CASSQDFYSYNEQFF. The chain joins TRBV4-3 to TRBJ2-1; no firm D call. The CDR3 length is 15 residues. Germline-derived CDR1 and CDR2 are LGHNA and YSLEER. The germline V and J ends were trimmed by 0 bases and 1 base, with 7 bases remaining between them.

V is TRBV6-2 or TRBV6-3 and J is TRBJ2-6; 7 bases agree with TRBD1. The V segment lost 0 bases and the J segment 0 bases; nucleotides outside the gene matches: 14. The CDR3 spans 21 residues. Germline V CDR1 and CDR2: MNHEY, SVGEGT. The CDR3 is CASSYSLFRGRRSSGANVLTF. CDR3 sequence (DNA): TGTGCCAGCAGTTACTCGCTTTTTAGGGGGCGGAGATCCTCTGGGGCCAACGTCCTGACTTTC.

This chain connects TRBV11-3 to TRBJ1-6; D ambiguous. Germline loops: CDR1 SGHNT, CDR2 YENEEA. The length of the CDR3 is 13 residues. Trimming removed 3 bases from V and 6 bases from J, with 6 bases in between. This CDR3 is CASSFELNSPLHF. The CDR3 DNA follows: TGTGCCAGCAGCTTCGAACTTAATTCACCCCTCCACTTT.

The chain combines TRBV28 with TRBJ1-3, with 7 bases matching TRBD1. The CDR3 totals 14 residues. The V and J ends lost 5 bases and 3 bases, in that order; junction bases with no gene match: 4. Germline CDR1 reads MDHEN; CDR2 reads SYDVKM. This CDR3 reads CASSPDRVGNTIYF. As DNA, the CDR3 is TGTGCCAGCAGTCCAGACAGGGTTGGAAACACCATATATTTT.